This entry describes one T cell receptor beta chain. Libraries were prepared by immunoSEQ multiplex PCR; TCRdb keeps only in-frame clonotypes and omits some of them. The sample contains about 120,000 clones, around 87% of which appear only once. The data belong to a study of OX40 agonist ivuxolimab in advanced cancers. This clonotype originated in an adult with an advanced solid tumor such as melanoma, head and neck, liver or kidney cancer. The sequences come from CD4+ or CD8+ T cells sorted from blood, collected in a trial of the OX40 agonist ivuxolimab.

The chain's CDR3 is CSVELGFNTEAFF. CDR3 coding DNA: TGCAGCGTTGAATTGGGGTTTAACACTGAAGCTTTCTTT. This chain connects TRBV29-1 to TRBJ1-1; D uncertain. The CDR3 covers 13 residues. V was shortened by 2 bases and J by 2 bases, with 9 bases between the two germline ends. Germline CDR1 SQVTM, CDR2 ANQGSEA.